The 30 T cell receptor beta chains below come from one sample, sequenced in a study of control samples from healthy donors and cancer patients. Profiled with immunoSEQ multiplex PCR; TCRdb holds only in-frame clones, not every one. Here the sample spans over 150,000 clones, roughly 94% being singletons. Sequencing used PBMCs. The source is a man aged 60 to 75 with colorectal cancer.

V usage is TRBV30 and J usage is TRBJ2-7, with D possibly being TRBD2 (6 bases). Trimming shortened V by 4 bases and J by 7 bases, and 17 bases separated the two germline ends. The CDR3 has 13 residues. Germline loops: CDR1 GTSNPN, CDR2 SVGIG (reference sequence). CDR3 in amino acids: CAWKRGAEGEQYF. The DNA of the CDR3 is TGTGCCTGGAAAAGAGGGGCGGAGGGGGAGCAGTACTTC.

The sample holds a few counts of this clone. The gene calls are TRBV9 and TRBJ1-3; TRBD1 matches at 8 bases. V was pared by 4 bases and J by 0 bases, with 6 bases of the junction left unmatched. The CDR3 loop spans 16 amino acids. Germline values: CDR1 SGDLS, CDR2 YYNGEE. The CDR3 nucleotides are TGTGCCAGCAGCCCCACGGGACAGGTCTCTGGAAACACCATATATTTT. Its translation is CASSPTGQVSGNTIYF.

With regard to this clone: Different DNA sequences within this sample yield the same CDR3. V gene TRBV6-1 combines with J gene TRBJ2-7; tentative D call: TRBD2 (6 bases). Germline CDR1 reads MNHNS; CDR2 reads SASEGT. V lost 0 bases to trimming and J lost 6 bases, with 6 bases between them. CDR3 length: 12 residues. Here the CDR3 reads CASSEAGGEQYF. The DNA for the CDR3 is TGTGCCAGCAGTGAAGCGGGAGGCGAGCAGTACTTC.

This clone is labeled medium-sized. This sequence joins TRBV12-3 or TRBV12-4 and TRBJ1-1; TRBD1 is a possible D gene (6 bases). The CDR3 length is 13 residues. V was pared by 11 bases and J by 4 bases, with 17 bases between. CDR3 nucleotide sequence: TGTGCCTCCCGGGGGGCCGGGGGCACTGAAGCTTTCTTT. This gives the protein CASRGAGGTEAFF.

The chain has TRBV10-3 and TRBJ2-1, with 11 bases identical to TRBD1. Germline-derived CDR1 and CDR2 are ENHRY and SYGVKD. The CDR3 runs to 16 residues. The ends lost 0 bases at V and 7 bases at J; junction bases unmatched: 5. CDR3 nucleotide sequence: TGTGCCATCAGTGAGTCCACTGGGACAGGGGGGAATGAGCAGTTCTTC. Translation gives CAISESTGTGGNEQFF.

The chain has TRBV28 and TRBJ1-4, with TRBD1 matching 10 bases. The CDR3 runs to 16 residues. V lost 4 bases to trimming and J lost 5 bases; unmatched junction nucleotides: 7. Germline loops: CDR1 MDHEN, CDR2 SYDVKM. The CDR3 reads CASSSRGQGTNEKLFF. DNA of the CDR3: TGTGCCAGCAGTTCCCGGGGACAGGGGACCAATGAAAAACTGTTTTTT.

In DNA, the CDR3 is TGTGCCTGGAGTGTGGGTCCACAGAATAGCAATCAGCCCCAGCATTTT. The encoded protein is CAWSVGPQNSNQPQHF. The chain joins TRBV30 to TRBJ1-5; D is uncertain. CDR1 is GTSNPN and CDR2 is SVGIG in the germline V gene (reference sequence). The CDR3 is 16 amino acids. V lost 0 bases, J lost 0 bases, and 12 bases lay in between.

The chain is built from TRBV29-1 and TRBJ1-1; the D is unclear. The V end was cut by 6 bases, the J end by 6 bases, with 20 bases between. Germline-derived CDR1 and CDR2 are SQVTM and ANQGSEA. This CDR3 is built from 14 residues. The CDR3 nucleotides read TGCAGCGTCCACCACCCCCAACCTCGGGCTGAAGCTTTCTTT. Translation: CSVHHPQPRAEAFF.

The chain uses TRBV29-1 and TRBJ2-3, with 15 bases matching TRBD2. This CDR3 contains 16 residues. V trimming: 3 bases; J trimming: 4 bases; junction bases outside the gene matches: 5. The germline CDR1 and CDR2 sequences are SQVTM and ANQGSEA. The CDR3 loop is CSVEGTSGGRADTQYF. CDR3 bases: TGCAGCGTTGAGGGGACTAGCGGGGGGAGGGCAGATACGCAGTATTTT.

This sequence joins TRBV5-1 and TRBJ2-5; no definite D call. Deletions cut 4 bases from V and 5 bases from J, with 15 bases between. This CDR3 has 14 residues. CDR1 and CDR2 from the germline V gene are SGHRS and YFSETQ. The CDR3 region is CASSTDPVVETQYF. As DNA, the CDR3 is TGCGCCAGCAGCACCGACCCAGTGGTGGAGACCCAGTACTTC.

This chain links TRBV19 with TRBJ1-6; 9 nucleotides line up with TRBD1. The CDR3 length is 16 residues. The trim removed 5 bases at V and 4 bases at J, leaving 6 bases unmatched. Germline CDR1 is LNHDA and CDR2 is SQIVND (reference sequence). DNA of the CDR3: TGTGCCAGTAGTCTCCGGGACAGGGTTTATAATTCACCCCTCCACTTT. This gives the protein CASSLRDRVYNSPLHF.

The gene calls are TRBV28 and TRBJ1-1, with TRBD1 as a possible D gene (5 bases). The CDR3 has 17 amino acids. Germline lookup yields CDR1 MDHEN and CDR2 SYDVKM. Deletions cut 6 bases from V and 4 bases from J, with 24 bases between. CDR3 sequence: CASSPPGRAKLTTEAFF. CDR3 in DNA: TGTGCCAGCAGCCCCCCGGGCAGGGCAAAACTTACCACTGAAGCTTTCTTT.

The chain is built from TRBV7-9 and TRBJ1-2; 7 nucleotides line up with TRBD1. This CDR3 is built from 14 residues. Germline-derived CDR1 and CDR2 are SEHNR and FQNEAQ (reference sequence). V dropped 9 bases and J dropped 4; count of bases not matched to a gene: 11. Here the CDR3 reads CAREKGQNLYGYTF. The CDR3 region has the DNA TGTGCCAGGGAGAAGGGACAGAACCTCTATGGCTACACCTTC.

The chain carries TRBV6-1 and TRBJ1-5; D is uncertain. The CDR3 runs to 14 residues. The V end was cut by 0 bases, the J end by 0 bases, with 3 bases between. Germline values: CDR1 MNHNS, CDR2 SASEGT. The CDR3 coding sequence is TGTGCCAGCAGTGAAGCATATAGCAATCAGCCCCAGCATTTT. Protein sequence: CASSEAYSNQPQHF.

V usage is TRBV19 and J usage is TRBJ2-6, with D possibly matching TRBD1 (6 bases). Deletions cut 2 bases from V and 0 bases from J, with 14 bases between. Germline V CDR1 and CDR2: LNHDA, SQIVND (reference sequence). There are 18 residues in the CDR3. The chain's CDR3 is CASSIQGQPRSGANVLTF. CDR3 sequence (DNA): TGTGCCAGTAGTATACAGGGGCAGCCCCGCTCTGGGGCCAACGTCCTGACTTTC.

The chain has TRBV7-9 and TRBJ1-5; tentative D call: TRBD1 (6 bases). V was clipped by 1 base and J by 9 bases, with 13 bases between them. The CDR3 has 14 residues. CDR1 and CDR2 (germline): SEHNR, FQNEAQ (reference sequence). The CDR3 nucleotides read TGTGCCAGCAGCTTAGAGGGCTCAGGGGCGCCCCAGCATTTT. Residues: CASSLEGSGAPQHF.

The genes are TRBV6-2 or TRBV6-3 and TRBJ2-7; no firm D call. This CDR3 has 13 amino acids. Trimming cost V 0 bases and J 4 bases, with 7 bases left between them. Germline CDR1 is MNHEY and CDR2 is SVGEGT. This chain's CDR3 is CASSYSGVYEQYF. In DNA form, the CDR3 reads TGTGCCAGCAGTTACTCTGGGGTGTACGAGCAGTACTTC.

The chain joins TRBV18 to TRBJ1-4; no clear D gene. The CDR3 extends over 13 amino acids. V gave up 5 bases and J gave up 0 bases, with 4 bases separating them. CDR1 is KGHSH and CDR2 is LQKENI in the germline V gene. CDR3 protein: CASSDATNEKLFF. The CDR3 DNA reads TGTGCCAGCTCAGACGCAACTAATGAAAAACTGTTTTTT. Combining the CDR3 with reference TRBV18 and TRBJ1-4 gives the whole variable domain NAGVMQNPRHLVRRRGQEARLRCSPMKGHSHVYWYRQLPEEGLKFMVYLQKENIIDESGMPKERFSAEFPKEGPSILRIQQVVRGDSAAYFCASSDATNEKLFFGSGTQLSVL.

This chain connects TRBV3-1 (or the pseudogene TRBV3-2) to TRBJ1-6; tentative D call: TRBD1 (5 bases). Per germline, CDR1 LGHDT and CDR2 YNNKEL (reference sequence). The CDR3 spans 13 residues. V was pared by 4 bases and J by 12 bases, with 13 bases between. The CDR3 region has the DNA TGTGCCAGCAGCCTACAGGCTTTGGGACCCCTCCACTTT. As protein: CASSLQALGPLHF.

V gene TRBV6-5 combines with J gene TRBJ1-2; the D gene is possibly TRBD1 (6 bases). The CDR3 has 13 residues. The germline V gene has CDR1 MNHEY and CDR2 SVGAGI. V lost 5 bases, J lost 8 bases, and 15 bases lay in between. In nucleotides, the CDR3 is TGTGCCAGCAGTCACCCTCAGGGGACGGGCTACACCTTC. This sequence encodes CASSHPQGTGYTF.

The J gene is TRBJ1-1, the V gene TRBV10-2; D is ambiguous. Trimming pared 8 bases from V and 4 bases from J, leaving 11 bases between. The germline V gene has CDR1 WSHSY and CDR2 SAAADI. The CDR3 spans 12 residues. CDR3 loop: CASQNQATEAFF. The CDR3 nucleotides read TGCGCCAGCCAGAACCAGGCCACTGAAGCTTTCTTT.

The rearrangement joins TRBV7-9 to TRBJ1-1, with D uncertain. The length of the CDR3 is 14 residues. The germline CDR1 and CDR2 sequences are SEHNR and FQNEAQ (reference sequence). Trimming shortened V by 5 bases and J by 5 bases, and 15 bases separated the two germline ends. In DNA, the CDR3 is TGTGCCAGCAGCCCCCTCGCGGGAAATACTGAAGCTTTCTTT. Encoded protein: CASSPLAGNTEAFF.

The gene calls are TRBV25-1 and TRBJ2-3; 9 bases agree with TRBD2. Trimming took 3 bases from V and 4 from J; bases not matched to a gene: 8. The CDR3 covers 16 residues. Germline CDR1 reads MGHDK; CDR2 reads SYGVNS. CDR3 DNA sequence: TGTGCCAGCAGTGATATTTTGGGCGGGGGGGCAGATACGCAGTATTTT. Residues: CASSDILGGGADTQYF.

The chain links TRBV7-2 to TRBJ1-5; TRBD1 is a possible D gene (5 bases). V lost 5 bases to trimming and J lost 7 bases, with 9 bases between them. Germline values: CDR1 SGHTA, CDR2 FQGNSA. The CDR3 runs 12 residues. CDR3 sequence: CASSLQEQPQHF. Written as DNA, the CDR3 is TGTGCCAGCAGCCTACAGGAGCAGCCCCAGCATTTT.

The V call is TRBV6-6, the J call TRBJ2-1, with a tentative D call TRBD2 (5 bases). The CDR3 has 13 residues. The V and J ends lost 7 bases and 4 bases respectively, with 11 bases between them. CDR1 is MNHNY and CDR2 is SVGAGI in the germline V gene (reference sequence). The CDR3 DNA follows: TGTGCCAGCAATCCCGGACTTTACAATGAGCAGTTCTTC. It encodes CASNPGLYNEQFF.

This chain joins TRBV6-1 and TRBJ1-2; D not certain. The CDR3 loop spans 13 amino acids. Germline assignment: CDR1 MNHNS and CDR2 SASEGT. V lost 1 base and J 4 bases, leaving 7 bases between the germline ends. The CDR3 loop is CASSEGVIYGYTF. CDR3 DNA: TGTGCCAGCAGTGAAGGGGTCATCTATGGCTACACCTTC.

This clone has only a few counts. The chain links TRBV6-1 to TRBJ1-3, with D uncertain. The CDR3 length is 15 residues. V was clipped by 0 bases and J by 2 bases, with 8 bases between them. Germline CDR1 and CDR2: MNHNS and SASEGT. CDR3 in DNA: TGTGCCAGCAGTGAAGCTGGCGGAGCTGGAAACACCATATATTTT. Protein: CASSEAGGAGNTIYF.

The chain uses TRBV7-2 and TRBJ2-3; D might be TRBD1 (8 bases). Looked up from germline, CDR1 is SGHTA and CDR2 is FQGNSA. The length of the CDR3 is 16 residues. Trimming took 5 bases from V and 6 from J, leaving 21 bases between them. In DNA, the CDR3 is TGTGCCAGCAGCCAACTAAGGACAGGGCGGGGGGATACGCAGTATTTT. Translation gives CASSQLRTGRGDTQYF. Looking up the rest from reference TRBV7-2 and TRBJ2-3 gives the full variable domain: GAGVSQSPSNKVTEKGKDVELRCDPISGHTALYWYRQSLGQGLEFLIYFQGNSAPDKSGLPSDRFSAERTGGSVSTLTIQRTQQEDSAVYLCASSQLRTGRGDTQYFGPGTRLTVL.

The CDR3 protein is CASTPLRASNLGTQYF. CDR3 DNA sequence: TGTGCCAGCACCCCCCTCAGGGCTAGCAACCTGGGGACCCAGTACTTC. The chain carries TRBV7-2 and TRBJ2-5, with D perhaps matching TRBD1 or TRBD2 (5 bases each). V lost 7 bases and J lost 7, with 25 bases in between. The germline gives CDR1 SGHTA, CDR2 FQGNSA. The CDR3 runs to 16 residues. Drawing the rest from reference TRBV7-2 and TRBJ2-5, the complete variable domain is GAGVSQSPSNKVTEKGKDVELRCDPISGHTALYWYRQSLGQGLEFLIYFQGNSAPDKSGLPSDRFSAERTGGSVSTLTIQRTQQEDSAVYLCASTPLRASNLGTQYFGPGTRLLVL.

This chain connects TRBV30 to TRBJ1-1, with D possibly matching TRBD1 (6 bases). The CDR3 consists of 15 residues. Germline loops: CDR1 GTSNPN, CDR2 SVGIG (reference sequence). V was cut by 1 base and J by 3 bases, with 15 bases left in between. CDR3 sequence: CAWSDLAGADTEAFF. The CDR3 bases are TGTGCCTGGAGTGATCTGGCGGGGGCCGACACTGAAGCTTTCTTT.